The clone carrying this T cell receptor beta chain was detected only a few times. The use of previously described methods and listed TCR primers produced the bulk TCR libraries. MiXCR, run by TCRdb on the PCR reads, gives a single entry per CDR3 protein. Of approximately 670,000 distinct CDR3 sequences in the sample, nearly 20% are singletons; the top ten hold approximately 0.9%. The sample originates from a study of molecular identifiers for immune sequencing clone quantification. The germline CDR1 and CDR2 sequences are SGHAT and FQNNGV. The V segment lost 1 base and the J segment 8 bases; nucleotides outside the gene matches: 8. The CDR3 covers 17 residues.

The sequence was collected from a human donor in good health. Some libraries in this study had Jurkat cell RNA spiked in. This chain connects TRBV11-2 to TRBJ2-1; 13 positions match TRBD2. Source material: naive CD8+ T cells from blood, with Jurkat cell RNA spiked in. Subset meaning: FACS-sorted CD8+CD4-CCR7+CD45RA+ naive T cells. CDR3 sequence (DNA): TGTGCCAGCAGCTTAGTGCCCACTAGCGGGGGGGAGGATGAGCAGTTCTTC. Translated: CASSLVPTSGGEDEQFF.